These 10 T cell receptor beta chains were all obtained from the same sample, sequenced in a study of T cell repertoires in cytomegalovirus infection. TCRdb re-analysed the reads in MiXCR, keeping a single row per CDR3 protein. The repertoire has hundreds of thousands of distinct CDR3 sequences, 24% of them found once; the top ten carry approximately 8.2%. Sample: CD8+ T cells from PBMCs. The receptors come from a human donor in good health (CMV status not recorded). Some clones in this sample may be carry-over from other donors' samples.

This clonotype was observed many times. The V gene is TRBV7-2, the J gene TRBJ2-7; 8 nucleotides line up with TRBD2. J gave up 2 bases and V 0 bases, and 3 bases lay outside the gene matches. Germline loops: CDR1 SGHTA, CDR2 FQGNSA. The length of the CDR3 is 15 residues. The DNA of the CDR3 is TGTGCCAGCAGCTTAGCCGGGGGGGCCACCTACGAGCAGTACTTC. This encodes CASSLAGGATYEQYF. Supplemented by reference TRBV7-2 and TRBJ2-7, the full variable domain reads GAGVSQSPSNKVTEKGKDVELRCDPISGHTALYWYRQSLGQGLEFLIYFQGNSAPDKSGLPSDRFSAERTGGSVSTLTIQRTQQEDSAVYLCASSLAGGATYEQYFGPGTRLTVT.

The V and J genes are TRBV29-1 and TRBJ1-2; TRBD1 is a possible D gene (5 bases). The CDR3 totals 12 residues. Per the germline V gene, CDR1 is SQVTM and CDR2 is ANQGSEA. V was cut by 7 bases and J by 4 bases, with 13 bases left in between. This CDR3 is CSDVDSPYGYTF. CDR3 coding DNA: TGCAGCGACGTAGACAGCCCCTATGGCTACACCTTC.

This clonotype was seen repeatedly, ten times or more. The J gene is TRBJ2-1, the V gene TRBV7-2; D may be TRBD1 or TRBD2 (6 bases each). Germline loops: CDR1 SGHTA, CDR2 FQGNSA. The CDR3 loop spans 14 amino acids. V was cut by 4 bases and J by 2 bases, with 9 bases left in between. CDR3 region: CASSWGATYNEQFF. CDR3 sequence (DNA): TGTGCCAGCAGCTGGGGGGCAACCTACAATGAGCAGTTCTTC.

This clonotype was seen at least ten times. The chain joins TRBV28 to TRBJ1-1; 7 bases agree with TRBD1. J gave up 0 bases and V 2 bases, and 6 bases lay outside the gene matches. Germline CDR1 reads MDHEN; CDR2 reads SYDVKM. The CDR3 has 16 residues. The CDR3 is CASSLTSTGMNTEAFF. In nucleotides, the CDR3 is TGTGCCAGCAGTTTAACCTCGACAGGGATGAACACTGAAGCTTTCTTT.

This clonotype was counted only a few times. This sequence joins TRBV6-1 and TRBJ2-3, with D perhaps being TRBD1 or TRBD2 (6 bases each). CDR3 length: 11 residues. V was pared by 6 bases and J by 7 bases, with 8 bases between. CDR1 is MNHNS, CDR2 SASEGT, per germline. The chain's CDR3 is CASSGGYTQYF. The CDR3 region has the DNA TGTGCCAGCAGCGGGGGCTATACGCAGTATTTT.

The chain recombines TRBV7-6 with TRBJ1-1, with TRBD1 matching over 7 bases. Germline lookup yields CDR1 SGHVS and CDR2 FNYEAQ. This CDR3 spans 16 amino acids. Losses at the gene ends were 4 bases for V and 5 bases for J; bases not matched to a gene: 13. The CDR3 here is CASSSGPAGGTTEAFF. The CDR3 DNA reads TGTGCCAGCAGCTCCGGACCCGCAGGGGGTACGACTGAAGCTTTCTTT.

This sequence joins TRBV28 and TRBJ2-1; 8 bases are shared with TRBD2. The CDR3 has 18 residues. Trimming took 5 bases from V and 4 from J; bases not matched to a gene: 16. CDR1 and CDR2 (germline): MDHEN, SYDVKM. Here the CDR3 DNA reads TGTGCCAGCAGTCCTAGGGTTGGGGCGGGGGGCGCTTACAATGAGCAGTTCTTC. Translating it yields CASSPRVGAGGAYNEQFF.

The chain links TRBV4-1 to TRBJ1-5; D is undetermined. Germline CDR1 is MGHRA and CDR2 is YSYEKL. The CDR3 is 14 residues long. Trimming took 1 base from V and 4 from J, leaving 8 bases between them. The CDR3 here is CASSQVNSNQPQHF. CDR3 sequence (DNA): TGCGCCAGCAGCCAAGTAAACAGTAATCAGCCCCAGCATTTT.

Points on this clonotype: A clone one base away is much larger, so this may be a read error. CDR3 DNA sequence: TGTGCCAGCAGCCTCCGGGCCGGGAGAGGGACCGGGGAGCTGTTTTTT. Translation: CASSLRAGRGTGELFF. V and J are TRBV7-6 and TRBJ2-2; perhaps TRBD2 as D (6 bases). The CDR3 sequence is 16 residues long. Trimming took off 5 bases at V and 5 bases at J, with 18 bases between the two ends. CDR1 is SGHVS, CDR2 FNYEAQ, per germline.

V is TRBV12-5 and J is TRBJ2-7, with 10 nucleotides matching TRBD1. The germline gives CDR1 LGHNT, CDR2 FRNRAP. This CDR3 has 16 residues. The trim removed 2 bases at V and 4 bases at J, leaving 8 bases unmatched. As DNA, the CDR3 is TGTGCTAGTGGTTTGTGCGGGACAGGGGTTCCGTACGAGCAGTACGTC. Amino acids: CASGLCGTGVPYEQYV.